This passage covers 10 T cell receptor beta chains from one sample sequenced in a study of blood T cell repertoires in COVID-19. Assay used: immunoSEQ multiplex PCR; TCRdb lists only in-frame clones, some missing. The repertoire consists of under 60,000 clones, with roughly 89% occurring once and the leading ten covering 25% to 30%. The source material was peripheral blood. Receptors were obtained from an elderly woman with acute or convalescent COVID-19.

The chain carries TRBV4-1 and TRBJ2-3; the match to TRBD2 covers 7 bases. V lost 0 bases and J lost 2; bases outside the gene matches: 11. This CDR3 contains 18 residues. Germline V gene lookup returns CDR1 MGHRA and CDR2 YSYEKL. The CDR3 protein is CASSQEKLGGGNTDTQYF. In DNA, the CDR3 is TGCGCCAGCAGCCAAGAGAAACTGGGCGGGGGAAACACAGATACGCAGTATTTT.

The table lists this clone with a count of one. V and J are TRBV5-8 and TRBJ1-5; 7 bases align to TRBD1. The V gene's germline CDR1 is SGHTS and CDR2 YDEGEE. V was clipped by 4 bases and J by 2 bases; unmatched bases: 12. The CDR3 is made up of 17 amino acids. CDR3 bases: TGTGCCAGCAGCACCGGACAGGTCCTCTTGGGCAATCAGCCCCAGCATTTT. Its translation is CASSTGQVLLGNQPQHF.

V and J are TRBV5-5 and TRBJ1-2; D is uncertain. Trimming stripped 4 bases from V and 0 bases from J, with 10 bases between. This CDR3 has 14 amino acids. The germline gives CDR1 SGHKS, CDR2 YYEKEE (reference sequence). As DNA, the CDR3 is TGTGCCAGCAGCCCCAAGCGAGCTAACTATGGCTACACCTTC. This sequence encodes CASSPKRANYGYTF. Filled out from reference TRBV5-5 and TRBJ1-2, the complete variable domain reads DAGVTQSPTHLIKTRGQQVTLRCSPISGHKSVSWYQQVLGQGPQFIFQYYEKEERGRGNFPDRFSARQFPNYSSELNVNALLLGDSALYLCASSPKRANYGYTFGSGTRLTVV.

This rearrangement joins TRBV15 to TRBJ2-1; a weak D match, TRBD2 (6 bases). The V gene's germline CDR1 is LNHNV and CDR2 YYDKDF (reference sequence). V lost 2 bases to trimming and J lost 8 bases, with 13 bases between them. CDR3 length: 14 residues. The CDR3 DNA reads TGTGCCACCAGCAGACGCGGGGCGGCGGATGAGCAGTTCTTC. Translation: CATSRRGAADEQFF.

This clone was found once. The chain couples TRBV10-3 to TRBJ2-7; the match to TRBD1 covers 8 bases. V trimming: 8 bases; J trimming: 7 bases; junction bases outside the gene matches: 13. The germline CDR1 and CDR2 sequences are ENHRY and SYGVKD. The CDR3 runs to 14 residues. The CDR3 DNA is TGTGCCATCCAACGACAGGGGCCGGCTGGGGAGCAGTACTTC. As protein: CAIQRQGPAGEQYF.

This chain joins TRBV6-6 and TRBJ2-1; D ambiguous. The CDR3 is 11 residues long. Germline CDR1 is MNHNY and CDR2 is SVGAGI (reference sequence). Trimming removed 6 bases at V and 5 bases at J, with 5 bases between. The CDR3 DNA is TGTGCCAGCAGACGGGACAATGAGCAGTTCTTC. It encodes CASRRDNEQFF.

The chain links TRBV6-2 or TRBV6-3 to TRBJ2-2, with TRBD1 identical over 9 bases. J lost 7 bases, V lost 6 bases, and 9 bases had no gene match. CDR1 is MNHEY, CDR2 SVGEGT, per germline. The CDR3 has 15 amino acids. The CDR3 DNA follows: TGTGCCAGCAGCCGTCCCGGGACAGGGATCGGGGAGCTGTTTTTT. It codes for CASSRPGTGIGELFF.

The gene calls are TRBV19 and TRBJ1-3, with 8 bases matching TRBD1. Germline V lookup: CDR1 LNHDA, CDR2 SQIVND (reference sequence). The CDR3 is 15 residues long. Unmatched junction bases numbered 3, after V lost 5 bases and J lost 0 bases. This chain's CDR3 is CASSPTGDSGNTIYF. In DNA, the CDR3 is TGTGCCAGTAGTCCGACAGGGGACTCTGGAAACACCATATATTTT.

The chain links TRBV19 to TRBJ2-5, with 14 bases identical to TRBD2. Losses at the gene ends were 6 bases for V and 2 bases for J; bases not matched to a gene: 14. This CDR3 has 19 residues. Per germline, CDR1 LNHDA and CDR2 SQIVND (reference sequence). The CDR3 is CASSRRRGLAGDTQETQYF. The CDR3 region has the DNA TGTGCCAGTAGCCGCCGTCGGGGACTAGCGGGGGACACTCAAGAGACCCAGTACTTC.

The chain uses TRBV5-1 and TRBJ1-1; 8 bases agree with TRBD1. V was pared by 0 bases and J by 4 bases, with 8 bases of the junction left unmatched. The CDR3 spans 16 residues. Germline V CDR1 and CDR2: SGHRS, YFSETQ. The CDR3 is CASSLGTGFDATEAFF. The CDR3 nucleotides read TGCGCCAGCAGCTTGGGGACAGGGTTTGATGCCACTGAAGCTTTCTTT.